A selection of T cell receptor beta chains follows, all from one sample in a study of T cell changes during pregnancy in multiple sclerosis. Clones were read by immunoSEQ multiplex PCR, and TCRdb kept only the in-frame ones, dropping some. The table lists tens of thousands of clones, 92% of them singletons. The sample was peripheral blood, taken before pregnancy. These receptors all come from a female donor with multiple sclerosis, enrolled in a pregnancy study. CDR3s include the opening cysteine and the closing phenylalanine or tryptophan. The D gene is left open where the match is weak. Only part of the rows carry a size: once, few, many, or a class if the clone is expanded.

D gene: .
CDR3 length: 16
clone size: .
V gene: TRBV2
J gene: TRBJ1-2
CDR3 DNA: TGTGCCAGCAGCCTAGAAGTAGGCGGCAGCAGCTATGGCTACACCTTC
CDR3 protein: CASSLEVGGSSYGYTF

D gene: .
CDR3 length: 13
clone size: .
V gene: TRBV13
J gene: TRBJ1-1
CDR3 DNA: TGTGCCAGCAGCTTGGGTCGCGACAGGAAGGCTTTCTTT
CDR3 protein: CASSLGRDRKAFF

D gene: .
CDR3 length: 16
clone size: once
V gene: TRBV27
J gene: TRBJ1-2
CDR3 DNA: TGTGCCAGCAGTAAAAAGCGGACCGTCGTCCCCTATGGCTACACCTTC
CDR3 protein: CASSKKRTVVPYGYTF

D gene: .
CDR3 length: 14
clone size: .
V gene: TRBV7-6
J gene: TRBJ2-5
CDR3 DNA: TGTGCCAGCAGCTTATCTGTTGGCGGGGTGACTCAGTACTTC
CDR3 protein: CASSLSVGGVTQYF

D gene: .
CDR3 length: 12
clone size: .
V gene: TRBV29-1
J gene: TRBJ1-2
CDR3 DNA: TGCAGCGTTGAACGGGGGGATGGTGGCTACACCTTC
CDR3 protein: CSVERGDGGYTF

D gene: TRBD1
CDR3 length: 12
clone size: .
V gene: TRBV19
J gene: TRBJ2-7
CDR3 DNA: TGTGCCAGTAGGGACAGGGGGCGTAAGCAGTACTTC
CDR3 protein: CASRDRGRKQYF

D gene: TRBD1
CDR3 length: 15
clone size: .
V gene: TRBV5-8
J gene: TRBJ1-2
CDR3 DNA: TGTGCCAGCAGCCACCGGGACAGGGGTTTTTATGGCTACACCTTC
CDR3 protein: CASSHRDRGFYGYTF

D gene: TRBD2
CDR3 length: 15
clone size: .
V gene: TRBV6-1
J gene: TRBJ2-1
CDR3 DNA: TGTGCCAGCAGGACTAGCGTTGCGTCCTACAATGAGCAGTTCTTC
CDR3 protein: CASRTSVASYNEQFF

D gene: .
CDR3 length: 17
clone size: .
V gene: TRBV15
J gene: TRBJ1-2
CDR3 DNA: TGTGCCACCAGCAGACAAAACCCCCGACGGGATCCGGGAGGCTACACCTTC
CDR3 protein: CATSRQNPRRDPGGYTF

D gene: .
CDR3 length: 15
clone size: .
V gene: TRBV5-1
J gene: TRBJ2-5
CDR3 DNA: TGCGCCAGCAGCTTGGCCCCAGGGGCCCAAGAGACCCAGTACTTC
CDR3 protein: CASSLAPGAQETQYF

D gene: .
CDR3 length: 17
clone size: .
V gene: TRBV4-2
J gene: TRBJ1-5
CDR3 DNA: TGTGCCAGCAGCCAGGACACCAGGGTTTATAGCAATCAGCCCCAGCATTTT
CDR3 protein: CASSQDTRVYSNQPQHF

D gene: .
CDR3 length: 14
clone size: .
V gene: TRBV27
J gene: TRBJ1-3
CDR3 DNA: TGTGCCAGCAGTTCATCTCGGGGGGTAAACACCATATATTTT
CDR3 protein: CASSSSRGVNTIYF

D gene: TRBD2
CDR3 length: 16
clone size: .
V gene: TRBV7-2
J gene: TRBJ2-3
CDR3 DNA: TGTGCCAGCAGCTTACTAGCGGGGGGGCTTTTGGATACGCAGTATTTT
CDR3 protein: CASSLLAGGLLDTQYF

D gene: .
CDR3 length: 12
clone size: .
V gene: TRBV11-2
J gene: TRBJ1-2
CDR3 DNA: TGTGCCAGCAGCTCCCGTCGGGATGGCTACACCTTC
CDR3 protein: CASSSRRDGYTF

D gene: TRBD1
CDR3 length: 15
clone size: .
V gene: TRBV10-3
J gene: TRBJ2-3
CDR3 DNA: TGTGCCATCAGTGATCCGGGACAGGGCGAACATACGCAGTATTTT
CDR3 protein: CAISDPGQGEHTQYF

D gene: .
CDR3 length: 13
clone size: .
V gene: TRBV5-1
J gene: TRBJ1-2
CDR3 DNA: TGCGCCAGCAGCCCTACAGCTAACTATGGCTACACCTTC
CDR3 protein: CASSPTANYGYTF

D gene: TRBD2
CDR3 length: 16
clone size: .
V gene: TRBV6-5
J gene: TRBJ2-7
CDR3 DNA: TGTGCCAGCAGTTATAGTGCTAGCGGGGGACCCTACGAGCAGTACTTC
CDR3 protein: CASSYSASGGPYEQYF

D gene: .
CDR3 length: 16
clone size: once
V gene: TRBV4-1
J gene: TRBJ1-2
CDR3 DNA: TGCGCCAGCAGCCAAGATAGGGTAGGGGGTCAGTATGGCTACACCTTC
CDR3 protein: CASSQDRVGGQYGYTF

D gene: .
CDR3 length: 15
clone size: .
V gene: TRBV7-6
J gene: TRBJ1-2
CDR3 DNA: TGTGCCAGCAGCTTAGCGCACGATGGAGGCTATGGCTACACCTTC
CDR3 protein: CASSLAHDGGYGYTF

D gene: TRBD2
CDR3 length: 16
clone size: .
V gene: TRBV4-2
J gene: TRBJ2-4
CDR3 DNA: TGTGCCAGCAGCCAAGATCAGAGCGGGGGGGGAAACATTCAGTACTTC
CDR3 protein: CASSQDQSGGGNIQYF

D gene: TRBD1
CDR3 length: 17
clone size: once
V gene: TRBV7-2
J gene: TRBJ1-4
CDR3 DNA: TGTGCCAGCAGCTTAGCGACCCGACAGGGGAAGGGTGAAAAACTGTTTTTT
CDR3 protein: CASSLATRQGKGEKLFF

D gene: TRBD1
CDR3 length: 13
clone size: few
V gene: TRBV7-7
J gene: TRBJ1-3
CDR3 DNA: TGTGCTATCTATGACAGGGTTGGAAACACCATATATTTT
CDR3 protein: CAIYDRVGNTIYF

D gene: .
CDR3 length: 17
clone size: .
V gene: TRBV19
J gene: TRBJ1-2
CDR3 DNA: TGTGCCAGTAGTATCACGGGGGGCCGCAGTGGACGATATGGCTACACCTTC
CDR3 protein: CASSITGGRSGRYGYTF

D gene: .
CDR3 length: 14
clone size: .
V gene: TRBV6-1
J gene: TRBJ1-1
CDR3 DNA: TGTGCCAGCGGCTGGGACACTCGAAGCACTGAAGCTTTCTTT
CDR3 protein: CASGWDTRSTEAFF

D gene: TRBD2
CDR3 length: 19
clone size: once
V gene: TRBV7-8
J gene: TRBJ2-3
CDR3 DNA: TGTGCCAGCAGCTCGGTATGGGCGGGGGGCGCTATCTCCACAGATACGCAGTATTTT
CDR3 protein: CASSSVWAGGAISTDTQYF

D gene: .
CDR3 length: 13
clone size: .
V gene: TRBV4-1
J gene: TRBJ2-3
CDR3 DNA: TGCGCCAGCGCAGGCCCTAGCACAGATACGCAGTATTTT
CDR3 protein: CASAGPSTDTQYF

D gene: .
CDR3 length: 14
clone size: .
V gene: TRBV29-1
J gene: TRBJ2-7
CDR3 DNA: TGCAGCGTTAACACAGGGTATGGTAGGGACGAGCAGTACTTC
CDR3 protein: CSVNTGYGRDEQYF

D gene: .
CDR3 length: 20
clone size: .
V gene: TRBV5-8
J gene: TRBJ2-2
CDR3 DNA: TGTGCCAGCATCCGCTTGGCTTTCGGGGGAGGTGAAGAGAACACCGGGGAGCTGTTTTTT
CDR3 protein: CASIRLAFGGGEENTGELFF

D gene: .
CDR3 length: 16
clone size: .
V gene: TRBV2
J gene: TRBJ1-6
CDR3 DNA: TGTGCCAGCAGTGAGTTGCCCGGGACAACGGGTTCGGCCCTCCACTTT
CDR3 protein: CASSELPGTTGSALHF

D gene: .
CDR3 length: 14
clone size: .
V gene: TRBV13
J gene: TRBJ2-1
CDR3 DNA: TGTGCCAGCAGACTGACTGGGACTGACAATGAGCAGTTCTTC
CDR3 protein: CASRLTGTDNEQFF

D gene: .
CDR3 length: 15
clone size: .
V gene: TRBV4-1
J gene: TRBJ2-7
CDR3 DNA: TGCGCCAGCAGCCAAGTGGAAGGGGCGGCCTACGAGCAGTACTTC
CDR3 protein: CASSQVEGAAYEQYF

D gene: TRBD1
CDR3 length: 14
clone size: .
V gene: TRBV5-1
J gene: TRBJ1-3
CDR3 DNA: TGCGCCAGCAGCGGGGACAGCTCTGGAAACACCATATATTTT
CDR3 protein: CASSGDSSGNTIYF

D gene: .
CDR3 length: 14
clone size: .
V gene: TRBV6-5
J gene: TRBJ2-5
CDR3 DNA: TGTGCCAGCAGTTACTCGGTGGGAGAAGAGACCCAGTACTTC
CDR3 protein: CASSYSVGEETQYF

D gene: .
CDR3 length: 14
clone size: .
V gene: TRBV2
J gene: TRBJ1-4
CDR3 DNA: TGTGCCAGCAGTGAAGTGGCCCCAGGTGAAAAACTGTTTTTT
CDR3 protein: CASSEVAPGEKLFF

D gene: .
CDR3 length: 13
clone size: .
V gene: TRBV7-9
J gene: TRBJ1-1
CDR3 DNA: TGTGCCAGCAGCTTTTATTCGGAGACTGAAGCTTTCTTT
CDR3 protein: CASSFYSETEAFF

D gene: .
CDR3 length: 16
clone size: .
V gene: TRBV27
J gene: TRBJ1-3
CDR3 DNA: TGTGCCAGCAGTTTAAGATTCCCCAGCTCTGGAAACACCATATATTTT
CDR3 protein: CASSLRFPSSGNTIYF

D gene: TRBD1
CDR3 length: 15
clone size: once
V gene: TRBV5-4
J gene: TRBJ2-6
CDR3 DNA: TGTGCCAGCACCAATAGGGGGCTTGGGGCCAACGTCCTGACTTTC
CDR3 protein: CASTNRGLGANVLTF